These 18 T cell receptor beta chains came from one sample sequenced in a study of blood T cell repertoires in COVID-19. Repertoires were generated with immunoSEQ multiplex PCR, while TCRdb's copy carries only in-frame clones and drops some. The sample records about 190,000 clones, roughly 80% being singletons. Source material: PBMCs or T cells enriched from blood (not recorded which). The receptor set was obtained from a woman in her twenties or thirties who had recovered from COVID-19.

V and J are TRBV6-5 and TRBJ1-6, with a weak D call TRBD1 (5 bases). CDR3 size: 14 residues. Trimming removed 8 bases at V and 8 bases at J, with 16 bases between. Germline values: CDR1 MNHEY, CDR2 SVGAGI. The CDR3 reads CASGGLVGDSPLHF. CDR3 DNA: TGTGCCAGCGGGGGGTTAGTGGGGGATTCACCCCTCCACTTT.

V and J are TRBV6-2 or TRBV6-3 and TRBJ1-2; D unresolved. V was clipped by 4 bases and J by 1 base, with 7 bases between them. The CDR3 is made up of 13 amino acids. Per germline, CDR1 MNHEY and CDR2 SVGEGT. CDR3 residues: CASSSEGNYGYTF. CDR3 nucleotides: TGTGCCAGCAGTTCCGAGGGTAACTATGGCTACACCTTC.

The chain couples TRBV9 to TRBJ2-5; 8 bases are a match to TRBD2. Germline loops: CDR1 SGDLS, CDR2 YYNGEE. The CDR3 runs 14 residues. The V gene end was trimmed by 4 bases and the J gene end by 7 bases; junction bases not matched to a gene: 9. The chain's CDR3 is CASSPRTSLGTQYF. The CDR3 DNA sequence: TGTGCCAGCAGCCCCCGGACTAGCTTGGGGACCCAGTACTTC.

The chain has TRBV5-6 and TRBJ2-7, with D maybe TRBD2 (6 bases). Germline loops: CDR1 SGHDT, CDR2 YYEEEE. The germline V and J ends were trimmed by 2 bases and 4 bases, with 13 bases remaining between them. The CDR3 covers 14 residues. CDR3 bases: TGTGCCAGCAGCTTCATCGGGAGAGGATACGAGCAGTACTTC. It specifies CASSFIGRGYEQYF.

This clone came up once. The chain uses TRBV6-5 and TRBJ1-4; D remains unclear. Between the trimmed V and J ends, which lost 4 bases and 3 bases, there was a span of 6 bases. Germline V gene data show CDR1 as MNHEY and CDR2 as SVGAGI. The CDR3 is 13 residues long. This chain's CDR3 is CASSFVANEKLFF. The CDR3, as DNA: TGTGCCAGCAGTTTCGTTGCTAATGAAAAACTGTTTTTT.

CDR3: CATSDSGQGADEQYF. The CDR3 DNA reads as TGTGCCACCAGTGATTCGGGACAGGGGGCTGACGAGCAGTACTTC. The genes are TRBV24-1 and TRBJ2-7; TRBD1 matches at 12 bases. V lost 2 bases to trimming and J lost 5 bases; unmatched junction nucleotides: 3. The CDR3 runs 15 residues. CDR1 is KGHDR, CDR2 SFDVKD, per germline.

This chain joins TRBV3-1 (or the pseudogene TRBV3-2) and TRBJ1-2, with TRBD1 matching 8 bases. The CDR3 totals 15 residues. The J segment lost 2 bases and the V segment lost 0 bases, leaving 2 bases of the junction unmatched. The germline CDR1 and CDR2 sequences are LGHDT and YNNKEL (reference sequence). CDR3 sequence reads: CASSQETGGNYGYTF. The CDR3 coding sequence is TGTGCCAGCAGCCAAGAAACAGGGGGAAACTATGGCTACACCTTC.

The chain joins TRBV7-9 to TRBJ2-1, with 9 bases matching TRBD2. This CDR3 is built from 19 residues. CDR1 and CDR2 (germline): SEHNR, FQNEAQ (reference sequence). With 0 bases clipped from V and 6 bases from J, the junction kept 15 bases outside the gene matches. The CDR3 coding sequence is TGTGCCAGCAGCTTAGCGAGCGGATTTCGGCGGGAGGGCCGCAATGAGCAGTTCTTC. Translated, it gives CASSLASGFRREGRNEQFF.

The J gene is TRBJ2-1, the V gene TRBV5-1, with unresolved D. This CDR3 contains 14 residues. The V end was cut by 2 bases, the J end by 3 bases, with 9 bases between. The V gene's germline CDR1 is SGHRS and CDR2 YFSETQ. CDR3 region: CASSFSDNYNEQFF. The CDR3 DNA reads TGCGCCAGCAGCTTCTCAGATAACTACAATGAGCAGTTCTTC.

This chain links TRBV3-1 (or the pseudogene TRBV3-2) with TRBJ1-2; D may be TRBD1 (6 bases). CDR3 length: 16 residues. CDR1 and CDR2 (germline): LGHDT, YNNKEL (reference sequence). Trimming stripped 6 bases from V and 8 bases from J, with 25 bases between. The CDR3 here is CASRKTGTKAEKGYTF. The CDR3 bases are TGTGCCAGCAGAAAGACCGGGACAAAGGCCGAGAAGGGCTACACCTTC.

The chain combines TRBV30 with TRBJ2-2; the match to TRBD1 covers 7 bases. This CDR3 has 15 residues. After removal of 1 base from V and 7 bases from J, the junction contained 9 bases not matched to a gene. Germline V CDR1 and CDR2: GTSNPN, SVGIG (reference sequence). CDR3 sequence reads: CAWSDERGLSGELFF. The CDR3 nucleotides are TGTGCCTGGAGTGACGAGAGGGGGCTAAGCGGGGAGCTGTTTTTT. The whole variable domain, filled in from reference TRBV30 and TRBJ2-2, reads SQTIHQWPATLVQPVGSPLSLECTVEGTSNPNLYWYRQAAGRGLQLLFYSVGIGQISSEVPQNLSASRPQDRQFILSSKKLLLSDSGFYLCAWSDERGLSGELFFGEGSRLTVL.

The table lists this clone with a few counts. The chain recombines TRBV11-3 with TRBJ2-2; D not resolved. CDR3 length: 16 residues. Trimming took off 5 bases at V and 0 bases at J, with 13 bases between the two ends. Germline CDR1 SGHNT, CDR2 YENEEA. This chain's CDR3 is CASSPWSETNTGELFF. Here the CDR3 DNA reads TGTGCCAGCAGCCCATGGTCGGAGACGAACACCGGGGAGCTGTTTTTT.

The J gene is TRBJ1-4, the V gene TRBV30, with 7 bases fitting TRBD1. In germline, CDR1 is GTSNPN, CDR2 SVGIG (reference sequence). The junction had 9 bases not matched to a gene; V was cut back by 3 bases and J by 8 bases. The CDR3 consists of 14 residues. This chain's CDR3 is CAWRSRGVGEKLFF. The CDR3 nucleotides read TGTGCCTGGAGAAGCAGGGGGGTAGGAGAAAAACTGTTTTTT.

This clone has only a few counts. The rearrangement joins TRBV7-8 to TRBJ2-5, with D maybe TRBD1 (6 bases). Trimming pared 1 base from V and 2 bases from J, leaving 11 bases between. In germline, CDR1 is SGHVS, CDR2 FQNEAQ. The CDR3 consists of 15 residues. The CDR3 DNA is TGTGCCAGCAGCTTAGTCGGCCAGGGGCAAGAGACCCAGTACTTC. Its protein is CASSLVGQGQETQYF.

CDR3 nucleotides: TGCGCCAGCAGCCAGGGACAGACAATTGATGAGCAGTTCTTC. This codes for CASSQGQTIDEQFF. The chain is built from TRBV4-1 and TRBJ2-1; TRBD1 agrees at 7 bases. The CDR3 totals 14 residues. CDR1 is MGHRA and CDR2 is YSYEKL in the germline V gene. The ends lost 3 bases at V and 8 bases at J; junction bases unmatched: 7.

The rearrangement joins TRBV6-5 to TRBJ2-2, with 8 nucleotides matching TRBD2. The CDR3 consists of 15 residues. Germline lookup yields CDR1 MNHEY and CDR2 SVGAGI. V shed 6 bases, J shed 1 base, and the junction held 4 bases outside the gene matches. The CDR3 region has the DNA TGTGCCAGCAGCCCACTAGCGGAGAACACCGGGGAGCTGTTTTTT. The encoded protein is CASSPLAENTGELFF.

The chain recombines TRBV28 with TRBJ1-2; D may be TRBD1 (6 bases). The CDR3 is 18 residues long. With 4 bases removed from V and 3 bases from J, the gap between germline ends came to 24 bases. Per the germline V gene, CDR1 is MDHEN and CDR2 is SYDVKM. DNA for the CDR3: TGTGCCAGCAGTTCCCCCCTGGGGACAACCACCCGGCACTATGGCTACACCTTC. Translation: CASSSPLGTTTRHYGYTF.

As for this clone: Germline and junction disagree at one end, which may indicate a read error. J is TRBJ1-1 and V is TRBV2; unclear D gene. The germline CDR1 and CDR2 sequences are SNHLY and FYNNEI. This CDR3 is 12 amino acids long. The CDR3 nucleotides are TGTGCCAGCAGTAAAAGGAACAGTGAAGCTTTCTTT. This encodes CASSKRNSEAFF.